The source of this TCR beta chain is a study of CDR3 diversity in severe acne. TCRdb itself ran the PCR reads through MiXCR, one entry per CDR3 protein. The top ten hold 13% to 15% of the sample, which has fewer than 100,000 distinct CDR3 sequences, 45% to 55% seen once. The CDR3 runs to 14 residues. CDR1 is DFQATT and CDR2 is SNEGSKA in the germline V gene (reference sequence). With 6 bases removed from V and 2 bases from J, the gap between germline ends came to 16 bases. The sequencing input was blood. The source of this sequence is a male donor in good health, without acne. The chain couples TRBV20-1 to TRBJ1-1; the D gene is possibly TRBD1 (6 bases). The CDR3 nucleotides read TGCAGTGCCTGGAGTGAAGGGACAAACACTGAAGCTTTCTTT. Its translation: CSAWSEGTNTEAFF.